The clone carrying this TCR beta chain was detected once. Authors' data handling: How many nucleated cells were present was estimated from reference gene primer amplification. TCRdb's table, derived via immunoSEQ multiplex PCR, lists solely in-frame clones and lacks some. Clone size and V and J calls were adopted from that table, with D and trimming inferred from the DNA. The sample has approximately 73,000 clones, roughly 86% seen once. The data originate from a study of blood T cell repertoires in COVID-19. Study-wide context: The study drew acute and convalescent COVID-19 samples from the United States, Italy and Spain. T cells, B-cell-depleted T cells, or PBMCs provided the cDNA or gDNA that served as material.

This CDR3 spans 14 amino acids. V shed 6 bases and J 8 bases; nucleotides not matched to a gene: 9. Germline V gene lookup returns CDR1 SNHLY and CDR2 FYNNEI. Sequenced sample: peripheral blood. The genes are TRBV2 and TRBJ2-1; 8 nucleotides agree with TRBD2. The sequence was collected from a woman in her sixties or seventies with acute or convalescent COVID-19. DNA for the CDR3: TGTGCCAGCAGACCCCGGGGGGGGGTTTATGAGCAGTTCTTC. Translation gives CASRPRGGVYEQFF.